The entry below describes one TCR beta chain. V shed 2 bases, J shed 4 bases, and the junction held 9 bases outside the gene matches. CDR3 length: 16 residues. Germline CDR1 MGHRA, CDR2 YSYEKL. The entry originates in a study of blood T cell repertoires in COVID-19. The overall study: From the United States, Italy and Spain came samples of acute and convalescent COVID-19.

In the original workflow: Estimates of nucleated cell counts were drawn from the amplification of reference gene primers. Repertoires were generated with immunoSEQ multiplex PCR, while TCRdb's copy carries only in-frame clones and drops some. The D gene and trimming were derived from the DNA, and the V and J assignments and clone size from that table. The repertoire holds 270,000 or so clones, with approximately 90% as singletons. Study members were between roughly 18 and 100 years old and lived in roughly 24 US regions. Grouping used clinical history reported by participants in a survey and questionnaire.

This TCR came from a man aged 40-49 years who had been exposed to COVID-19. Sequenced sample: PBMCs or T cells enriched from blood (not recorded which). J is TRBJ1-1 and V is TRBV4-1; TRBD1 agrees at 8 bases. This chain's CDR3 is CASSQPGQGKSTEAFF. In DNA, the CDR3 is TGCGCCAGCAGCCAACCCGGACAGGGTAAGTCCACTGAAGCTTTCTTT.